One TCR beta chain is described in this entry. Its antigen is not identified. V gave up 2 bases and J gave up 4 bases, with 15 bases separating them. There are 15 residues in the CDR3. Germline assignment: CDR1 SGHDT and CDR2 YYEEEE. The record originates from a study of cytomegalovirus exposure and HLA in healthy donors. Turning to the study itself: Most genotyped donors, about four fifths of fewer than 400, had Caucasian-associated genetic ancestry. The study's findings and limits: In a later analysis, specific HLA alleles were associated with around 17,000 TCR beta sequences at a 0.05 false discovery rate. A classifier reportedly called cytomegalovirus status with high sensitivity and specificity.

In the PCR, 60 Vbeta and 13 Jbeta primers were used. The method was immunoSEQ multiplex PCR; TCRdb's version includes in-frame clones alone and lacks a portion of them. The sample's table shows around 140,000 clones. The clonotype was recovered from a woman aged 45-60 years in good health and CMV-seronegative. The gene calls are TRBV5-6 and TRBJ1-1; D is possibly TRBD1 (6 bases). The specimen sequenced was PBMCs. The chain's CDR3 is CASSLGGGGGTEAFF. As DNA, the CDR3 is TGTGCCAGCAGCTTAGGGGGTGGGGGGGGCACTGAAGCTTTCTTT.